The 23 T cell receptor beta chains reported below all come from one sample, sequenced in a study of blood T cell repertoires in COVID-19. TCRdb's table, derived via immunoSEQ multiplex PCR, lists solely in-frame clones and lacks some. The sample consists of some 120,000 clones, 80% to 90% of them appearing once. The sequenced material came from peripheral blood. Receptors were obtained from a human donor in a cohort sampled during active COVID-19.

The gene calls are TRBV3-1 (or the pseudogene TRBV3-2) and TRBJ2-3, with TRBD2 identical over 12 bases. Germline assignment: CDR1 LGHDT and CDR2 YNNKEL (reference sequence). This CDR3 is 17 amino acids long. The ends lost 4 bases at V and 1 base at J; junction bases unmatched: 6. For the CDR3, the DNA is TGTGCCAGCAGCCTACGGACTAGCGGGGCTGGCACAGATACGCAGTATTTT. Its protein is CASSLRTSGAGTDTQYF.

This sequence joins TRBV14 and TRBJ1-6; D gene unclear. CDR1 SGHDN and CDR2 FVKESK come from the germline V gene. The length of the CDR3 is 12 residues. Between the trimmed V and J ends, which lost 6 bases and 9 bases, there was a span of 9 bases. The CDR3 protein is CASSQPLSPLHF. The CDR3 bases are TGTGCCAGCAGTCAACCTCTTTCACCCCTCCACTTT.

V gene TRBV5-1 combines with J gene TRBJ2-7; tentative D call: TRBD1 (7 bases). The V end was cut by 3 bases, the J end by 2 bases, with 12 bases between. The CDR3 has 14 amino acids. The germline V gene encodes CDR1 SGHRS and CDR2 YFSETQ. The CDR3 DNA reads TGCGCCAGCAGCTCGGGGGACAGCACCTACGAGCAGTACTTC. Its translation is CASSSGDSTYEQYF.

V and J are TRBV12-3 or TRBV12-4 and TRBJ1-1, with 7 bases fitting TRBD1. The CDR3 runs to 13 residues. The V and J ends lost 6 bases and 3 bases, in that order; junction bases with no gene match: 4. The CDR3 sequence is CASSQTGYTEAFF. Here the CDR3 DNA reads TGTGCCAGCAGCCAGACAGGGTACACTGAAGCTTTCTTT.

The chain is built from TRBV18 and TRBJ1-5, with D tentatively TRBD1 (5 bases). The germline V and J ends were trimmed by 2 bases and 4 bases, with 9 bases remaining between them. The CDR3 runs to 14 residues. The germline gives CDR1 KGHSH, CDR2 LQKENI. The CDR3 loop reads CASSPAPGNQPQHF. CDR3 nucleotide sequence: TGTGCCAGCTCACCAGCCCCAGGGAATCAGCCCCAGCATTTT.

This clone came up a few times. The rearrangement joins TRBV6-5 to TRBJ1-5; perhaps TRBD1 as D (6 bases). Trimming cost V 6 bases and J 4 bases, with 13 bases left between them. Germline assignment: CDR1 MNHEY and CDR2 SVGAGI. The CDR3 contains 14 residues. This chain's CDR3 is CASRGQGSNQPQHF. In DNA form, the CDR3 reads TGTGCCAGCAGGGGGCAGGGGTCTAATCAGCCCCAGCATTTT.

The chain links TRBV5-1 to TRBJ1-4; 7 bases fit TRBD1. The CDR3 runs 14 residues. In germline, CDR1 is SGHRS, CDR2 YFSETQ. Trimming cost V 1 base and J 8 bases; bases outside gene matches: 5. The CDR3 loop is CASSLRGGEEKLFF. The CDR3 nucleotides read TGCGCCAGCAGCTTGAGAGGGGGCGAAGAAAAACTGTTTTTT.

The genes are TRBV10-3 and TRBJ2-1; maybe TRBD2 (6 bases). CDR3 length: 16 residues. Germline V lookup: CDR1 ENHRY, CDR2 SYGVKD. Trimming removed 9 bases at V and 2 bases at J, with 20 bases between. The CDR3: CAMGGKEGSPYNEQFF. CDR3 nucleotide sequence: TGTGCCATGGGGGGAAAAGAGGGGAGCCCCTACAATGAGCAGTTCTTC.

The chain links TRBV12-3 or TRBV12-4 to TRBJ2-3; TRBD2 might be the D (6 bases). V shed 1 base and J shed 5 bases, with 7 bases lying between them. This CDR3 contains 13 residues. DNA for the CDR3: TGTGCCAGCAGTTTAGTCGGGGGAGATACGCAGTATTTT. Its protein product is CASSLVGGDTQYF.

The chain combines TRBV25-1 with TRBJ2-5; 11 bases match TRBD2. Germline V CDR1 and CDR2: MGHDK, SYGVNS. This CDR3 is 16 amino acids long. The V segment lost 3 bases and the J segment 5 bases; nucleotides outside the gene matches: 8. The CDR3 bases are TGTGCCAGCAGTGATCTAGGGACTAGCGGAGGGGAGACCCAGTACTTC. Protein sequence: CASSDLGTSGGETQYF. The variable domain in full, with the rest retrieved from reference TRBV25-1 and TRBJ2-5, is EADIYQTPRYLVIGTGKKITLECSQTMGHDKMYWYQQDPGMELHLIHYSYGVNSTEKGDLSSESTVSRIRTEHFPLTLESARPSHTSQYLCASSDLGTSGGETQYFGPGTRLLVL.

The rearrangement links TRBV21-1 to TRBJ1-2; the table assigns TRBD1, which was not confirmed against the DNA. TRBV21-1 is assigned pseudogene status. The CDR3 is 19 residues long. The CDR3 reads CASGKVSQDRIPSNYGYTF. The DNA of the CDR3 is TGTGCCAGCGGGAAGGTAAGTCAGGACAGGATACCCTCTAACTATGGCTACACCTTC.

The V call is TRBV5-8, the J call TRBJ1-6; D remains unclear. CDR1 is SGHTS, CDR2 YDEGEE, per germline. This CDR3 has 15 residues. The V gene lost 1 base and the J gene lost 2 bases, with 7 bases spanning the gap. The CDR3 coding sequence is TGTGCCAGCAGCTTGAGAGGGACCTATAATTCACCCCTCCACTTT. The encoded protein is CASSLRGTYNSPLHF.

This clone was recorded once. This rearrangement joins TRBV28 to TRBJ2-7, with 7 nucleotides matching TRBD2. Losses at the gene ends were 7 bases for V and 6 bases for J; bases not matched to a gene: 6. The length of the CDR3 is 12 residues. CDR1 MDHEN and CDR2 SYDVKM come from the germline V gene. CDR3 sequence: CASNRGRGEQYF. The DNA for the CDR3 is TGTGCCAGCAACCGGGGGAGGGGCGAGCAGTACTTC.

This clone has a handful of counts. The chain links TRBV4-1 to TRBJ2-3; 10 positions agree with TRBD2. The germline CDR1 and CDR2 sequences are MGHRA and YSYEKL. V lost 2 bases and J lost 4; bases outside the gene matches: 6. The CDR3 runs to 16 residues. The CDR3, as DNA: TGCGCCAGCAGCCAAACTCCTAGCGGGGGATCAGATACGCAGTATTTT. This encodes CASSQTPSGGSDTQYF.

CDR3 protein: CASSLEGTVQFF. As DNA, the CDR3 is TGTGCCAGCAGCTTAGAGGGGACAGTACAGTTCTTC. The chain uses TRBV7-9 and TRBJ2-1, with 7 bases fitting TRBD1. Trimming took 1 base from V and 13 from J; bases not matched to a gene: 4. CDR3 length: 12 residues. Germline V gives CDR1 SEHNR, CDR2 FQNEAQ (reference sequence).

V gene TRBV7-6 combines with J gene TRBJ1-2; D may be TRBD1 (6 bases). V was shortened by 6 bases and J by 1 base, with 18 bases between the two germline ends. This CDR3 has 16 residues. CDR1 and CDR2 (germline): SGHVS, FNYEAQ. The CDR3 bases are TGTGCCAGCAGTCCGAGACAGGTCGGGAATAACTATGGCTACACCTTC. Protein product: CASSPRQVGNNYGYTF.

The chain carries TRBV5-4 and TRBJ2-3; D is perhaps TRBD2 (5 bases). The V end lost 2 bases, the J end lost 9 bases, and 19 bases lay between the germline ends. The CDR3 spans 15 residues. Germline values: CDR1 SGHNT, CDR2 YYREEE (reference sequence). The CDR3 sequence is CASSLAGVAGDTQYF. Here the CDR3 DNA reads TGTGCCAGCAGCTTAGCCGGGGTGGCTGGAGACACGCAGTATTTT.

This rearrangement joins TRBV5-1 to TRBJ1-1; D possibly corresponds to TRBD1 (5 bases). Germline V gene data show CDR1 as SGHRS and CDR2 as YFSETQ. The ends were cut back, 5 bases at V and 1 base at J, with 9 bases in the middle. The CDR3 runs 13 residues. The DNA for the CDR3 is TGCGCCAGCAGTGAAGGACAGAACACTGAAGCTTTCTTT. The encoded protein is CASSEGQNTEAFF.

This clone was observed a single time. The chain links TRBV7-2 to TRBJ2-5; TRBD1 agrees at 11 bases. In germline, CDR1 is SGHTA, CDR2 FQGNSA. There are 14 residues in the CDR3. The V segment lost 6 bases and the J segment 5 bases; nucleotides outside the gene matches: 5. CDR3 amino acids: CASSPDRGHETQYF. In DNA, the CDR3 is TGTGCCAGCAGTCCGGACAGGGGGCATGAGACCCAGTACTTC.

The rearrangement joins TRBV5-1 to TRBJ2-1, with 10 bases aligning to TRBD2. V was clipped by 4 bases and J by 5 bases; unmatched bases: 12. Germline CDR1 is SGHRS and CDR2 is YFSETQ. CDR3 length equals 17 residues. CDR3 nucleotide sequence: TGCGCCAGCAGCCCCGCCCTCATAGCGGGGGGTCACAATGAGCAGTTCTTC. Amino acids: CASSPALIAGGHNEQFF. The full variable domain, its missing parts supplied by reference TRBV5-1 and TRBJ2-1, is KAGVTQTPRYLIKTRGQQVTLSCSPISGHRSVSWYQQTPGQGLQFLFEYFSETQRNKGNFPGRFSGRQFSNSRSEMNVSTLELGDSALYLCASSPALIAGGHNEQFFGPGTRLTVL.

On this clone: This sample also contains other DNA sequences that code for the same CDR3. The gene calls are TRBV7-2 and TRBJ2-7; D gene unclear. Trimming left V 5 bases short and J 0 bases short, with 5 bases between. The germline CDR1 and CDR2 sequences are SGHTA and FQGNSA. The CDR3 has 12 amino acids. The CDR3 nucleotides are TGTGCCAGCAGCCCCAGCTCCTACGAGCAGTACTTC. Translation: CASSPSSYEQYF.

Here the CDR3 DNA reads TGTGCCAGCAGTTACTCGTTGACAGGGGCCCAGCCCCAGCATTTT. It encodes CASSYSLTGAQPQHF. The rearrangement uses TRBV6-2 or TRBV6-3 and TRBJ1-5, with 8 nucleotides matching TRBD1. Trimming cost V 0 bases and J 7 bases; bases outside gene matches: 5. Germline V gene sequence: CDR1 MNHEY, CDR2 SVGEGT. The CDR3 is 15 amino acids.

The rearrangement joins TRBV5-1 to TRBJ1-1; D is uncertain. Germline lookup yields CDR1 SGHRS and CDR2 YFSETQ. Trimming cost V 5 bases and J 0 bases, with 8 bases left between them. This CDR3 spans 13 amino acids. CDR3 amino acids: CASSPSMNTEAFF. As DNA, the CDR3 is TGCGCCAGCAGTCCATCCATGAACACTGAAGCTTTCTTT.